The rows below give T cell receptor beta chains drawn from one sample of a study of blood T cell repertoires in COVID-19. The data were produced by immunoSEQ multiplex PCR, yet TCRdb's version contains in-frame clones alone and is incomplete. Of under 300,000 clones listed, about 93% are singletons. The specimen was PBMCs or T cells enriched from blood (not recorded which). These receptors all come from a woman between 18 and 29 years old who had recovered from COVID-19. The CDR3 runs from the conserved cysteine through the conserved F or W. A D gene is named only where the DNA matches it firmly. Part of the rows lack a size; the others show once, few, many or a class for expanded clones.

TRBV6-5	TRBJ2-7	.	TRBD2	CASRGLGGDYEQYF	TGTGCCAGCAGGGGACTGGGGGGGGACTACGAGCAGTACTTC
TRBV19	TRBJ2-7	.	TRBD2	CASSVTSGGYYEQYF	TGTGCCAGTAGTGTTACTAGCGGGGGGTACTACGAGCAGTACTTC
TRBV7-9	TRBJ2-1	few	TRBD1	CAGDRANEQFF	TGTGCCGGTGACAGGGCCAATGAGCAGTTCTTC
TRBV5-5	TRBJ2-5	.	TRBD1	CASSLAADRNRIQYF	TGTGCCAGCAGCTTGGCGGCGGACAGGAATCGAATCCAGTACTTC
TRBV19	TRBJ1-3	.	.	CATLDSSGNTIYF	TGTGCCACCCTGGACAGCTCTGGAAACACCATATATTTT
TRBV7-9	TRBJ1-2	.	.	CASSPREGDGYTF	TGTGCCAGCAGCCCTCGGGAGGGCGATGGCTACACCTTC
TRBV29-1	TRBJ1-1	.	.	CSVASVFLHEAFF	TGCAGCGTTGCATCAGTCTTTTTACACGAAGCTTTCTTT
TRBV6-5	TRBJ2-7	.	TRBD1	CASSSMGQGVDEQYF	TGTGCCAGCAGTTCGATGGGACAGGGGGTAGACGAGCAGTACTTC
TRBV7-6	TRBJ2-1	.	TRBD2	CASSQRQSGGHAFF	TGTGCCAGCAGTCAGCGACAAAGCGGGGGCCATGCGTTCTTC
TRBV5-6	TRBJ1-2	.	TRBD1	CASSTPTGDQTWGYTF	TGTGCCAGCAGCACCCCCACAGGGGATCAAACCTGGGGCTACACCTTC
TRBV5-1	TRBJ2-7	few	.	CASSSDGRENEQYF	TGCGCCAGCAGCTCCGACGGACGGGAAAACGAGCAGTACTTC
TRBV7-9	TRBJ1-5	.	TRBD1	CASSLTGGLNQPQHF	TGTGCCAGCAGCCTAACAGGGGGCCTCAATCAGCCCCAGCATTTT
TRBV11-2	TRBJ2-1	many	.	CASSSSPENEQFF	TGTGCCAGCAGCTCTTCGCCGGAGAATGAGCAGTTCTTC
TRBV18	TRBJ1-2	.	TRBD1	CASSLDREASYGYTF	TGTGCCAGCTCACTAGACAGGGAGGCTTCCTATGGCTACACCTTC
TRBV4-3	TRBJ2-7	.	TRBD1	CASSRGTGRDEQYF	TGCGCCAGCAGCCGAGGGACAGGGAGGGACGAGCAGTACTTC
TRBV29-1	TRBJ1-2	.	.	CSVEVGRLRGYTF	TGCAGCGTTGAAGTCGGCAGACTACGCGGCTACACCTTC
TRBV4-3	TRBJ2-3	.	.	CASSQDFSLVQDTQYF	TGCGCCAGCAGCCAAGATTTTAGCCTAGTTCAAGATACGCAGTATTTT
TRBV1	TRBJ2-3	.	.	CTSRPGTSITDTQYF	TGCACCAGCAGACCCGGGACTAGCATCACAGATACGCAGTATTTT
TRBV18	TRBJ1-1	.	.	CASSLNSGTEAFF	TGTGCCAGCTCACTTAACAGCGGCACTGAAGCTTTCTTT
TRBV9	TRBJ1-2	few	.	CASSVAREAGYTF	TGTGCCAGCAGCGTAGCCAGGGAGGCTGGCTACACCTTC
TRBV10-1	TRBJ2-1	.	.	CASSESGGRSYNEQFF	TGCGCCAGCAGTGAGTCAGGTGGGAGATCCTACAATGAGCAGTTCTTC
TRBV9	TRBJ1-5	once	.	CASSVKPGRRGGPQPQHF	TGTGCCAGCAGCGTAAAACCCGGGAGGCGGGGGGGACCTCAGCCCCAGCATTTT
TRBV4-3	TRBJ2-7	.	TRBD2	CASSQVSGGISYEQYF	TGCGCCAGCAGCCAAGTTAGCGGGGGGATCTCCTACGAGCAGTACTTC
TRBV11-3	TRBJ2-2	.	.	CASSRGGTGELFF	TGTGCCAGCAGTCGAGGGGGTACCGGGGAGCTGTTTTTT
TRBV2	TRBJ2-2	.	.	CASSVQGGGTGELFF	TGTGCCAGCAGTGTTCAGGGAGGAGGGACCGGGGAGCTGTTTTTT
TRBV11-3	TRBJ1-2	.	TRBD1	CASSYGTGGLLYGYTF	TGTGCCAGCAGCTACGGGACAGGGGGCCTCCTCTATGGCTACACCTTC
TRBV5-1	TRBJ1-1	.	TRBD1	CASSPRQGDSAEAFF	TGCGCCAGCAGCCCGCGACAGGGGGATTCGGCTGAAGCTTTCTTT
TRBV9	TRBJ1-1	.	TRBD1	CASSAGQGGNTEAFF	TGTGCCAGCAGCGCAGGACAGGGGGGCAACACTGAAGCTTTCTTT
TRBV15	TRBJ2-1	once	.	CATSRDLGLQFF	TGTGCCACCAGCAGAGATTTGGGACTTCAGTTCTTC
TRBV5-4	TRBJ2-4	.	TRBD1	CASSLQGDIQYF	TGTGCCAGCAGCTTGCAGGGGGACATTCAGTACTTC
TRBV6-5	TRBJ1-1	.	.	CASSYRRGNVNTEAFF	TGTGCCAGCAGTTACCGACGGGGGAATGTCAACACTGAAGCTTTCTTT
TRBV7-2	TRBJ1-5	.	.	CASSRTGYSNQPQHF	TGTGCCAGCAGCCGCACAGGTTATAGCAATCAGCCCCAGCATTTT
TRBV4-1	TRBJ2-7	.	TRBD2	CASSQGLAGSYEQYF	TGCGCCAGCAGCCAAGGTCTAGCGGGATCCTACGAGCAGTACTTC
TRBV7-8	TRBJ1-2	.	TRBD1	CASSSGQGVPLGYTF	TGTGCCAGCAGCTCAGGACAGGGGGTCCCTTTAGGCTACACCTTC
TRBV27	TRBJ1-5	.	.	CASKTGYGGQPQHF	TGTGCCAGCAAAACGGGGTACGGGGGACAGCCCCAGCATTTT
TRBV7-9	TRBJ1-1	.	.	CASSLQGPMNTEAFF	TGTGCCAGCAGCTTACAGGGGCCGATGAACACTGAAGCTTTCTTT
TRBV11-1	TRBJ1-1	.	TRBD1	CASRSQIRQGRAFF	TGTGCCAGCAGATCTCAGATTAGACAGGGGAGAGCTTTCTTT
TRBV5-1	TRBJ2-7	.	.	CASKQSPRGFIDYEQYF	TGCGCCAGCAAGCAATCCCCCAGGGGATTTATAGACTACGAGCAGTACTTC
TRBV11-2	TRBJ2-1	.	TRBD1	CASSITGGEFYNEQFF	TGTGCCAGCAGCATCACAGGGGGTGAATTCTACAATGAGCAGTTCTTC
TRBV19	TRBJ2-5	.	TRBD1	CASSRQGQETQYF	TGTGCCAGTAGCCGACAGGGCCAAGAGACCCAGTACTTC
TRBV7-2	TRBJ2-7	.	TRBD1	CASSLLKGAYEQYF	TGTGCCAGCAGCTTACTTAAGGGGGCGTACGAGCAGTACTTC
TRBV6-6	TRBJ1-5	.	TRBD1	CASSQTGWGSSNQPQHF	TGTGCCAGCAGTCAGACAGGGTGGGGGAGTAGCAATCAGCCCCAGCATTTT